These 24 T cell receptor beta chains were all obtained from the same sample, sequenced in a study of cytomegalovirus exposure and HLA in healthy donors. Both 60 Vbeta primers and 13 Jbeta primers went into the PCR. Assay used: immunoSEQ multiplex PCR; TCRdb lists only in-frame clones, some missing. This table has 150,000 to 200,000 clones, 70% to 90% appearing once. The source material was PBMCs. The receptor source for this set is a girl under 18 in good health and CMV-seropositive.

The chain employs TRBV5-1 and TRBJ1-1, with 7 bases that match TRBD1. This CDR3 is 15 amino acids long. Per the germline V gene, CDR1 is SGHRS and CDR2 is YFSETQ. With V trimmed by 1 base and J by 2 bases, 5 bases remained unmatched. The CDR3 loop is CASSLQGGANTEAFF. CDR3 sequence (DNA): TGCGCCAGCAGCTTGCAGGGGGGCGCAAACACTGAAGCTTTCTTT.

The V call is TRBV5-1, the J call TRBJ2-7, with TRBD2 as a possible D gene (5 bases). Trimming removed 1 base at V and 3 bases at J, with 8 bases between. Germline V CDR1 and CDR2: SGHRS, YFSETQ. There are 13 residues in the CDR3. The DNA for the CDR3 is TGCGCCAGCAGCTTGACCGGGGTCTACGAGCAGTACTTC. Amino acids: CASSLTGVYEQYF.

Here the CDR3 reads CASTSSGVVGSPLHF. DNA for the CDR3: TGTGCCAGCACCTCATCAGGGGTAGTTGGTTCACCCCTCCACTTT. V is TRBV18 and J is TRBJ1-6, with TRBD1 as a possible D gene (6 bases). This CDR3 region has 15 residues. Germline CDR1 KGHSH, CDR2 LQKENI. The V end was cut by 8 bases, the J end by 9 bases, with 20 bases between.

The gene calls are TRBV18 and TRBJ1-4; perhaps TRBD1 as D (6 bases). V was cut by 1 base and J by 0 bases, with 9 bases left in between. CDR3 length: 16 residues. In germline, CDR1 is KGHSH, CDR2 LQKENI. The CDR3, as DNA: TGTGCCAGCTCACCACTACAGGGTGCAACTAATGAAAAACTGTTTTTT. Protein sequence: CASSPLQGATNEKLFF.

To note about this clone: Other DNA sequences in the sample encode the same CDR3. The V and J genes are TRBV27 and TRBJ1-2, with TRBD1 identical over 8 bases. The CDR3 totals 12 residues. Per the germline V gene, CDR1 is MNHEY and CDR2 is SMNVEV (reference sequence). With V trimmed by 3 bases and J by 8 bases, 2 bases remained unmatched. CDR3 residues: CASSLTGDGYTF. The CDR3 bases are TGTGCCAGCAGTTTGACAGGGGACGGCTACACCTTC.

Here the CDR3 DNA reads TGCGCCAGCAGCCTAAACAGGGATATGAACACTGAAGCTTTCTTT. It encodes CASSLNRDMNTEAFF. The rearrangement joins TRBV5-1 to TRBJ1-1; D might be TRBD1 (6 bases). V lost 4 bases, J lost 0 bases, and 13 bases lay in between. The CDR3 has 15 amino acids. CDR1 is SGHRS, CDR2 YFSETQ, per germline.

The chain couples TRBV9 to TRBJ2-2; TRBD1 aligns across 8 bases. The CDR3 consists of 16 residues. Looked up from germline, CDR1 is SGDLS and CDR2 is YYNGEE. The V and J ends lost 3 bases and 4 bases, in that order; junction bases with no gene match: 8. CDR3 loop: CASSGRQGLSTGELFF. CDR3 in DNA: TGTGCCAGCAGCGGGAGACAGGGGTTGAGCACCGGGGAGCTGTTTTTT.

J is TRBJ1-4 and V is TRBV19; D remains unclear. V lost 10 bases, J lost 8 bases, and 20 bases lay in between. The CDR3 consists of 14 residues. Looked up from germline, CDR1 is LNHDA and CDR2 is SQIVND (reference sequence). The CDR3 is CATTSLGENEKLFF. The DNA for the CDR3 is TGTGCCACCACAAGTCTGGGAGAAAACGAAAAACTGTTTTTT.

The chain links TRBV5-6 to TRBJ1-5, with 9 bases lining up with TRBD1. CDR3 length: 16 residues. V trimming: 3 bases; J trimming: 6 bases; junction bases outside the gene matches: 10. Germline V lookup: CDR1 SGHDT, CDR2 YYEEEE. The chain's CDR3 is CASSSWGTGFVQPQHF. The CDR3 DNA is TGTGCCAGCAGCTCATGGGGGACAGGGTTCGTTCAGCCCCAGCATTTT. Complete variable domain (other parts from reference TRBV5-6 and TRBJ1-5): DAGVTQSPTHLIKTRGQQVTLRCSPKSGHDTVSWYQQALGQGPQFIFQYYEEEERQRGNFPDRFSGHQFPNYSSELNVNALLLGDSALYLCASSSWGTGFVQPQHFGDGTRLSIL.

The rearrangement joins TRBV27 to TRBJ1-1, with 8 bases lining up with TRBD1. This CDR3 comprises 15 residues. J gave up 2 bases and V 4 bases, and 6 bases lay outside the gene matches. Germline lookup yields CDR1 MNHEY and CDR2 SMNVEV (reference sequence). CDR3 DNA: TGTGCCAGCAGTTCTTGGACAGGGTTAAACACTGAAGCTTTCTTT. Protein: CASSSWTGLNTEAFF.

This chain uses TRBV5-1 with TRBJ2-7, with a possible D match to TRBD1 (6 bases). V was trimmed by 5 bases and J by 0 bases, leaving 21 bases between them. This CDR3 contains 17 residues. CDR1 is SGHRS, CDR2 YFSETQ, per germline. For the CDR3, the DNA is TGCGCCAGCAGACGATCCCGCACAGGGTCCAACTCCTACGAGCAGTACTTC. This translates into CASRRSRTGSNSYEQYF.

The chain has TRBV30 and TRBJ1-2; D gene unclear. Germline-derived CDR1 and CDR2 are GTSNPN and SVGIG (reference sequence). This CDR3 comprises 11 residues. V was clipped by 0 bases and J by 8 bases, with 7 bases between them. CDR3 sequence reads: CAWSVREGYTF. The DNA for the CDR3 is TGTGCCTGGAGTGTACGGGAAGGCTACACCTTC. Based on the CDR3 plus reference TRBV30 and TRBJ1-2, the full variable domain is SQTIHQWPATLVQPVGSPLSLECTVEGTSNPNLYWYRQAAGRGLQLLFYSVGIGQISSEVPQNLSASRPQDRQFILSSKKLLLSDSGFYLCAWSVREGYTFGSGTRLTVV.

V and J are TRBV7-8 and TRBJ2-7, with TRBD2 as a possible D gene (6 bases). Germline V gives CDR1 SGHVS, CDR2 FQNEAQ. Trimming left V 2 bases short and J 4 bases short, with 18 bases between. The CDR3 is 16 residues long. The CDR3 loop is CASSLTPGASLYEQYF. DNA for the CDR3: TGTGCCAGCAGCTTAACGCCGGGAGCGTCATTGTACGAGCAGTACTTC.

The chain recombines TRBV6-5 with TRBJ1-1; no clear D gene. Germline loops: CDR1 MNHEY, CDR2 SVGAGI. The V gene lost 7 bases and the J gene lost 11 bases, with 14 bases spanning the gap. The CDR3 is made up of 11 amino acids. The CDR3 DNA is TGTGCCAGCATTCTCTCGCGTGAGGCTTTCTTT. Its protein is CASILSREAFF.

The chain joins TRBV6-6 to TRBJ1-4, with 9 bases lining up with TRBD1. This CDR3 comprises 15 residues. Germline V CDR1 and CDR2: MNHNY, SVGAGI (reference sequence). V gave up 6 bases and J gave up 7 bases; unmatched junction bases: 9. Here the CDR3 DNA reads TGTGCCAGCAGCCGACCGGACAGGGGTAGTGAAAAACTGTTTTTT. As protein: CASSRPDRGSEKLFF.

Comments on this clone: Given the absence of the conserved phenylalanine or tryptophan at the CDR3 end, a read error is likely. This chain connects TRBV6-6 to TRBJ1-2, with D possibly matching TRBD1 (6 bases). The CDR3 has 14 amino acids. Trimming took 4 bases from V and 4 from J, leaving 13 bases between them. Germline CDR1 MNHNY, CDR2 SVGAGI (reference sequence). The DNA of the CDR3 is TGTGCCAGCAGTTCCCCGACAGGAACCTATGGCTACACCCTC. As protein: CASSSPTGTYGYTL.

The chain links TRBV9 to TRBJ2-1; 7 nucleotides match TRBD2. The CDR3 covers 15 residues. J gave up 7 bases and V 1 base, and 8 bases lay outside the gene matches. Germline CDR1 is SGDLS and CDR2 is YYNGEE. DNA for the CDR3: TGTGCCAGCAGCGTAAAGGGAGGGGAGAGGAATGAGCAGTTCTTC. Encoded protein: CASSVKGGERNEQFF.

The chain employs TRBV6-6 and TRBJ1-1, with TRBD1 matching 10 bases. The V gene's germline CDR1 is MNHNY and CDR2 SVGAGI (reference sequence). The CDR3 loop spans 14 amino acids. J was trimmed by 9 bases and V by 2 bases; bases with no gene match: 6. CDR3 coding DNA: TGTGCCAGCAGTTACCTCGGACAGGGGGGTAAAGCTTTCTTT. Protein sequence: CASSYLGQGGKAFF.

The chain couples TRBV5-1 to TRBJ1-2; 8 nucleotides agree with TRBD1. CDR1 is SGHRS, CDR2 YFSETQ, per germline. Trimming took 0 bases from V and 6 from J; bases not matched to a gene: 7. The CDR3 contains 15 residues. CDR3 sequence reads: CASSLGQGIWHGYTF. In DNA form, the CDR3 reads TGCGCCAGCAGCTTGGGACAGGGGATTTGGCATGGCTACACCTTC.

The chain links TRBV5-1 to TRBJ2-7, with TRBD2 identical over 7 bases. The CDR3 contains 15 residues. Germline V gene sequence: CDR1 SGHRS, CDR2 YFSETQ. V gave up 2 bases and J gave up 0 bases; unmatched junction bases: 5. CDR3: CASSFRPSGSYEQYF. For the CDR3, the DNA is TGCGCCAGCAGCTTCAGGCCTAGCGGCTCCTACGAGCAGTACTTC.

CDR3 amino acids: CAISEMVGANTEAFF. In DNA, the CDR3 is TGTGCCATCAGTGAGATGGTGGGGGCCAACACTGAAGCTTTCTTT. This chain uses TRBV10-3 with TRBJ1-1, with D possibly being TRBD1 (6 bases). This CDR3 region has 15 residues. CDR1 and CDR2 (germline): ENHRY, SYGVKD. The germline V and J ends were trimmed by 2 bases and 2 bases, with 12 bases remaining between them.

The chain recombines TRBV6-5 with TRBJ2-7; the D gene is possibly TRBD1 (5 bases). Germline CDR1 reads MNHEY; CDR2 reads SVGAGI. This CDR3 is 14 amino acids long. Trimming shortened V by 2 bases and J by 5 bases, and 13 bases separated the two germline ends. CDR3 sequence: CASSYQAGLDEQYF. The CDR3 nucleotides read TGTGCCAGCAGTTACCAGGCAGGGCTCGACGAGCAGTACTTC.

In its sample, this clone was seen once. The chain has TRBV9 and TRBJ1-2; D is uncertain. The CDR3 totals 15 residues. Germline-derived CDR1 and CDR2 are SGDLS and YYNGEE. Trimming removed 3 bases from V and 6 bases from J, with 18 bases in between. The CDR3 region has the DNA TGTGCCAGCAGCGCCCAGATCGCGGGGATCAATGGCTACACCTTC. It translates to CASSAQIAGINGYTF.

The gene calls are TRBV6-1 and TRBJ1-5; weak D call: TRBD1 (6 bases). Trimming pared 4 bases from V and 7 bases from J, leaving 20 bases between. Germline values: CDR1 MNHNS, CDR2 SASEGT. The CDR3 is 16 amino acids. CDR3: CASSAWAYREKQPQHF. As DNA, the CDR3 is TGTGCCAGCAGTGCTTGGGCTTACAGGGAGAAACAGCCCCAGCATTTT.